This TCR beta chain is drawn from a study of CD8+ T cells in alopecia areata. Study details: Skin was taken from approximately 6-12-month-old C3H/HeJ graft donors that had spontaneous alopecia and grafted onto approximately 6-11-week-old female C3H/HeJ mice.

CDR1 is GKSSPN, CDR2 SITVG, per germline. With V trimmed by 0 bases and J by 1 base, 3 bases remained unmatched. This CDR3 has 15 residues. Cutaneous lymph node cells were pooled, and they were sorted using CD4, CD8alpha, NKG2D, NKG2ACE and other markers. RNA, once extracted, was reverse transcribed into cDNA for use as the sequencing template. Clones were sequenced by immunoSEQ multiplex PCR, and TCRdb holds only the in-frame ones, with some missing. The profile covers about 270,000 clones, none occurring a single time. Study results and caveats: Against the mouse data, patients shared TCRs less clearly, possibly for HLA reasons. Lesional scalp exceeded normal scalp in clonality, especially in alopecia totalis/universalis.

There are a few counts of this clone. Its matching antigen is unknown. All gene names here are mouse names. The missing CDR3 end, 4 residues past where the read stops, is filled in from the germline J gene. The receptor comes from a C3H/HeJ mouse with alopecia areata. This line is of MHC haplotype H2-k. This rearrangement joins TRBV31 to TRBJ2-3; 8 nucleotides match TRBD1. The sequenced sample consisted of CD4+ T cells sorted from a lymph node. CDR3 sequence reads: CAWSLFRGRAETLYF. CDR3 DNA (partial): TGTGCCTGGAGTCTATTCAGGGGGCGTGCAGAA.